This TCR beta chain originates from a study of blood T cell repertoires in COVID-19. Overall study context: Samples of COVID-19 (acute and convalescent) were obtained from the United States, Italy and Spain.

CDR3 size: 13 residues. The V end was cut by 3 bases, the J end by 5 bases, with 11 bases between. Germline V gene lookup returns CDR1 SGHRS and CDR2 YFSETQ. Authors' data handling: Estimation of nucleated cell counts was performed using reference gene primer amplification. TCRdb's copy holds only in-frame clones and misses some; the assay was immunoSEQ multiplex PCR. V, J and clone size derive from that table, while D and trimming were established from the DNA sequence. The sample yields around 220,000 clones, around 88% seen once. Sample: peripheral blood. This chain uses TRBV5-1 with TRBJ1-1, with D perhaps matching TRBD1 (5 bases). This receptor was taken from a man between 18 and 29 years old with active or convalescent COVID-19. Here the CDR3 DNA reads TGCGCCAGCAGCTCGCAGGGTCGGACTGAAGCTTTCTTT. This encodes CASSSQGRTEAFF. Based on the CDR3 plus reference TRBV5-1 and TRBJ1-1, the full variable domain is KAGVTQTPRYLIKTRGQQVTLSCSPISGHRSVSWYQQTPGQGLQFLFEYFSETQRNKGNFPGRFSGRQFSNSRSEMNVSTLELGDSALYLCASSSQGRTEAFFGQGTRLTVV.